The clone carrying this T cell receptor beta chain appeared many times. What it binds is unknown. This specimen belongs to a study of shared clonotypes between healthy human individuals. At a deep level, the assay was run. Template for every sorted-subset replicate PCR totaled around 200 ng DNA, approximately 30,000 T cell genomes. Clones were sequenced by immunoSEQ multiplex PCR, and TCRdb holds only the in-frame ones, with some missing. The table includes 900,000 to 1,200,000 clones, about 80% detected once. General study findings and limits: Clonotypes shared by all four sorted-subset donors had higher generation probabilities than non-shared clonotypes. Generally, estimated richness proved larger in naive subsets than it did in memory subsets.

Trimming removed 4 bases from V and 3 bases from J, with 15 bases in between. Germline V gene lookup returns CDR1 SGHAT and CDR2 FQNNGV. This CDR3 is built from 15 residues. The chain is built from TRBV11-2 and TRBJ2-5; no firm D call. Sequenced input: memory CD4+ T cells from PBMCs. Documented subset: CD45RA-negative fraction. The receptor's source is a man younger than 30 in good health. Some clones in this sample may be carry-over from other donors' samples. CDR3 nucleotide sequence: TGTGCCAGCAGCTCCCGTCAATCGCTGGAAGAGACCCAGTACTTC. Protein product: CASSSRQSLEETQYF.